One and the same sample provided the 9 T cell receptor beta chains below, sequenced in a study of T-cell reconstitution after alpha-beta-depleted transplantation in children. TCRbeta library construction was performed incorporating unique molecular identifiers. TCRdb ran MiXCR on the PCR reads and lists one entry per CDR3 protein. The repertoire holds 400,000 to 450,000 distinct CDR3 sequences, with around 46% as singletons. Sequenced here: PBMCs, sampled before TCRalphabeta/CD19-depleted stem cell transplant. These receptors were taken from a girl aged 2-9 years with aplastic anemia, due to receive a stem cell transplant.

This clonotype appeared a single time. The chain is built from TRBV12-3 or TRBV12-4 and TRBJ2-5; 9 bases are a match to TRBD2. The V gene end was trimmed by 3 bases and the J gene end by 2 bases; junction bases not matched to a gene: 7. CDR3 size: 16 residues. The CDR3 sequence: CASSFGAGGLQETQYF. The CDR3 nucleotides are TGTGCCAGCAGTTTTGGTGCGGGGGGGCTTCAAGAGACCCAGTACTTC.

The rearrangement joins TRBV7-9 to TRBJ2-7, with D possibly matching TRBD1 (6 bases). From germline, CDR1 is SEHNR and CDR2 FQNEAQ (reference sequence). The CDR3 has 14 amino acids. The ends were cut back, 4 bases at V and 2 bases at J, with 12 bases in the middle. The CDR3 is CASSSGQNPYEQYF. The CDR3 DNA reads TGTGCCAGCAGCTCAGGACAGAACCCCTACGAGCAGTACTTC. The full variable domain, completed using reference TRBV7-9 and TRBJ2-7, is DTGVSQNPRHKITKRGQNVTFRCDPISEHNRLYWYRQTLGQGPEFLTYFQNEAQLEKSRLLSDRFSAERPKGSFSTLEIQRTEQGDSAMYLCASSSGQNPYEQYFGPGTRLTVT.

This rearrangement joins TRBV15 to TRBJ2-1; 9 bases match TRBD2. The CDR3 loop spans 19 amino acids. Trimming removed 0 bases from V and 0 bases from J; junction bases left unmatched: 9. In germline, CDR1 is LNHNV, CDR2 YYDKDF (reference sequence). CDR3 nucleotide sequence: TGTGCCACCAGCAGAGATCGGTCTAGCGGGGAAAGCTCCTACAATGAGCAGTTCTTC. Protein: CATSRDRSSGESSYNEQFF.

This clonotype has a handful of counts. CDR3 sequence: CASSLRGPTNTEAFF. The CDR3 nucleotides read TGTGCCAGCAGCTTAAGGGGGCCGACGAACACTGAAGCTTTCTTT. The rearrangement uses TRBV7-9 and TRBJ1-1; 7 nucleotides match TRBD1. The germline V gene encodes CDR1 SEHNR and CDR2 FQNEAQ (reference sequence). J was trimmed by 1 base and V by 2 bases; bases with no gene match: 4. The CDR3 totals 15 residues.

V and J are TRBV28 and TRBJ2-3, with 11 bases lining up with TRBD2. CDR1 MDHEN and CDR2 SYDVKM come from the germline V gene. V shed 2 bases, J shed 1 base, and the junction held 8 bases outside the gene matches. The CDR3 has 18 residues. The CDR3 region is CASSLRVLAGGGTDTQYF. The CDR3, as DNA: TGTGCCAGCAGTTTACGGGTCCTAGCGGGGGGCGGCACAGATACGCAGTATTTT. The full variable domain, completed using reference TRBV28 and TRBJ2-3, is DVKVTQSSRYLVKRTGEKVFLECVQDMDHENMFWYRQDPGLGLRLIYFSYDVKMKEKGDIPEGYSVSREKKERFSLILESASTNQTSMYLCASSLRVLAGGGTDTQYFGPGTRLTVL.

This chain uses TRBV3-1 with TRBJ2-7; D might be TRBD2 (6 bases). Germline V lookup: CDR1 LGHDT, CDR2 YNNKEL (reference sequence). Trimming shortened V by 3 bases and J by 5 bases, and 17 bases separated the two germline ends. The CDR3 is made up of 15 amino acids. CDR3 nucleotide sequence: TGTGCCAGCAGCCAGGGGCTAGCGACCCATAACGAGCAGTACTTC. Translating it yields CASSQGLATHNEQYF.

The chain is built from TRBV28 and TRBJ1-5, with 9 bases identical to TRBD1. This CDR3 region has 15 residues. With V trimmed by 4 bases and J by 4 bases, 5 bases remained unmatched. CDR1 is MDHEN and CDR2 is SYDVKM in the germline V gene. CDR3 protein: CASSSGQGRNQPQHF. DNA of the CDR3: TGTGCCAGCAGTTCGGGACAGGGAAGGAATCAGCCCCAGCATTTT.

This rearrangement joins TRBV28 to TRBJ1-5; D uncertain. V was pared by 2 bases and J by 6 bases, with 5 bases between. The CDR3 totals 12 residues. Germline V gene data show CDR1 as MDHEN and CDR2 as SYDVKM. CDR3 DNA sequence: TGTGCCAGCAGTTTACTGAGTCAGCCCCAGCATTTT. As protein: CASSLLSQPQHF.

This clonotype appeared many times. The chain recombines TRBV20-1 with TRBJ2-5; possible D gene TRBD1, 5 bases. Looked up from germline, CDR1 is DFQATT and CDR2 is SNEGSKA (reference sequence). This CDR3 has 13 residues. The germline V and J ends were trimmed by 1 base and 5 bases, with 11 bases remaining between them. DNA for the CDR3: TGCAGTGCTAGAGCGGGTGGGGCGGAGACCCAGTACTTC. Its translation is CSARAGGAETQYF.